This T cell receptor beta chain was identified in a study of preoperative IRX-2 immunotherapy in early breast cancer (dated by TCRdb to between 2019 and 2020). The CDR3, from cysteine to phenylalanine, totals 17 residues. Only the CDR3 DNA stays, 51 bases, in frame from base 1. The junction carries 9 bases between V and J, which are trimmed by 0 bases and 0 bases respectively. The germline V gene gives CDR1 as MNHGY and CDR2 as SAAAGT. The intended sense of this specimen's treatment or condition label: preoperative locoregional IRX-2 cytokine immunotherapy. The samples were obtained from a phase Ib study that tested preoperative, locoregional IRX-2 cytokine immunotherapy designed to prime immune responses. The donors were early-stage breast cancer patients who were given IRX-2 prior to surgery. Receptors were amplified or captured by the immunoSEQ multiplex PCR assay. What TCRdb holds here is the immuneACCESS table cut down to in-frame rearrangements. Part of the clones is not present; checked against another copy, under half of the missing clones reflect an unresolved V gene, and the others are unexplained. This sample lists about 98,000 clones; more than 80% were detected once. The top ten hold around 2.1% of the sample.

This clone was detected a few times. Its antigen has not been determined. Base-call qualities are not available, and no considerably larger clone is one nucleotide away. The material sequenced was tumor tissue, taken after IRX-2 immunotherapy. The clonotype comes from a human donor with breast cancer. Recombination linked TRBV6-8 to TRBJ1-6; the D gene is not confidently resolved. This receptor has the CDR3 CASSYSIRSSYNSPLHF. The nucleotides read TGTGCCAGCAGTTACTCTATCCGGAGCTCCTATAATTCACCCCTCCACTTT.